These 22 T cell receptor beta chains were sequenced from one sample in a study of T cell repertoires in cytomegalovirus infection (dated by TCRdb to the late 2010s). Sequenced on an Illumina HiSeq 1500. The raw public data were reprocessed by TCRdb itself: fastp quality trimming at Q25, MiXCR clonotype calling, in-frame beta chains only. Each entry is one CDR3 protein sequence, shown with its most common DNA and genes. Across this sample there are some 280,000 distinct CDR3 sequences, with around 13% seen only once. 7% to 9.5% of the sample comes from the top ten. Sequenced sample: PBMCs. The receptors originated from a human donor in good health (CMV status not recorded). Some clones in this sample may be carry-over from other donors' samples.

Relative to its sample, this clonotype is medium-sized (0.01 to 0.1%). V gene TRBV7-6 combines with J gene TRBJ2-1; a weak D match, TRBD1 (6 bases). This CDR3 is built from 13 residues. Germline CDR1 is SGHVS and CDR2 is FNYEAQ. The V end was cut by 6 bases, the J end by 7 bases, with 13 bases between. The CDR3 loop is CASSIGQLNEQFF. The CDR3 bases are TGTGCCAGCAGTATCGGACAGCTTAATGAGCAGTTCTTC.

This clonotype occurred many times. The chain combines TRBV7-3 with TRBJ2-1, with no clear D. CDR3 size: 13 residues. Trimming removed 5 bases from V and 6 bases from J, with 11 bases in between. Germline assignment: CDR1 SGHTA and CDR2 FQGTGA. The CDR3 here is CASSQYRANEQFF. In DNA, the CDR3 is TGTGCCAGCAGCCAATATAGAGCCAATGAGCAGTTCTTC.

This chain uses TRBV7-9 with TRBJ2-1, with TRBD2 identical over 7 bases. The CDR3 runs to 14 residues. Germline trimming cut 0 bases from V and 10 bases from J; bases unmatched to any gene: 6. Germline V gene data show CDR1 as SEHNR and CDR2 as FQNEAQ (reference sequence). CDR3 in DNA: TGTGCCAGCAGCTTAGCCCAAGGAGCGGGGGAGCAGTTCTTC. Its translation: CASSLAQGAGEQFF.

Ten or more counts support this clonotype. This sequence joins TRBV7-3 and TRBJ2-1; 7 nucleotides line up with TRBD2. Germline V CDR1 and CDR2: SGHTA, FQGTGA. This CDR3 has 18 residues. Losses at the gene ends were 5 bases for V and 4 bases for J; bases not matched to a gene: 17. CDR3 in amino acids: CASSKGREISGRYNEQFF. The CDR3 nucleotides are TGTGCCAGCAGCAAAGGGAGGGAGATAAGCGGGCGTTACAATGAGCAGTTCTTC.

This clonotype was seen at least ten times. This chain uses TRBV7-2 with TRBJ2-3; the D gene is possibly TRBD1 (5 bases). Per germline, CDR1 SGHTA and CDR2 FQGNSA. V lost 2 bases, J lost 2 bases, and 14 bases lay in between. This CDR3 spans 16 amino acids. CDR3 nucleotide sequence: TGTGCCAGCAGCTTATCCTCTCGCAGGGACACAGATACGCAGTATTTT. This gives the protein CASSLSSRRDTDTQYF.

This clonotype was counted many times. The J gene is TRBJ1-1, the V gene TRBV7-9; possible D gene TRBD1, 5 bases. Per germline, CDR1 SEHNR and CDR2 FQNEAQ (reference sequence). Trimming removed 3 bases from V and 6 bases from J, with 11 bases in between. This CDR3 spans 13 amino acids. CDR3: CASSFQTASEAFF. The CDR3 coding sequence is TGTGCCAGCAGCTTCCAGACAGCTTCTGAAGCTTTCTTT.

This clonotype has more than one count but fewer than ten. The gene calls are TRBV2 and TRBJ2-2; TRBD1 might be the D (6 bases). Germline V lookup: CDR1 SNHLY, CDR2 FYNNEI. With 7 bases removed from V and 6 bases from J, the gap between germline ends came to 15 bases. The CDR3 consists of 14 residues. This CDR3 is CASTNRVEPGELFF. In DNA, the CDR3 is TGTGCCAGCACCAACAGGGTAGAACCCGGGGAGCTGTTTTTT.

This clonotype was observed at least ten times. This chain links TRBV7-3 with TRBJ2-5; TRBD2 is a possible D gene (6 bases). V lost 1 base and J 4 bases, leaving 16 bases between the germline ends. The length of the CDR3 is 16 residues. The germline gives CDR1 SGHTA, CDR2 FQGTGA. The CDR3 loop is CASSLNAGLPAETQYF. In DNA, the CDR3 is TGTGCCAGCAGCTTAAACGCGGGACTCCCGGCAGAGACCCAGTACTTC.

This chain links TRBV19 with TRBJ1-5; D is possibly TRBD1 (5 bases). Germline V gene lookup returns CDR1 LNHDA and CDR2 SQIVND (reference sequence). V dropped 7 bases and J dropped 2 bases, with 21 bases sitting between them. The length of the CDR3 is 17 residues. The CDR3 region has the DNA TGTGCCAGTACCCCCTCCACGGGGGAGGTCGGCAATCAGCCCCAGCATTTT. Protein product: CASTPSTGEVGNQPQHF.

This clonotype occurred a few times. The chain employs TRBV27 and TRBJ1-2; D not certain. The CDR3 loop spans 14 amino acids. The V gene lost 2 bases and the J gene lost 4 bases, with 11 bases spanning the gap. The germline CDR1 and CDR2 sequences are MNHEY and SMNVEV (reference sequence). CDR3 residues: CASSLGVGSYGYTF. The CDR3 coding sequence is TGTGCCAGCAGTTTAGGCGTCGGGAGCTATGGCTACACCTTC.

This sequence joins TRBV27 and TRBJ1-1; 7 nucleotides match TRBD1. The CDR3 has 16 amino acids. Germline V gene data show CDR1 as MNHEY and CDR2 as SMNVEV (reference sequence). J was trimmed by 4 bases and V by 5 bases; bases with no gene match: 13. This CDR3 is CASSSRTGPNGTEAFF. In DNA form, the CDR3 reads TGTGCCAGCAGTAGTCGGACAGGCCCGAACGGCACTGAAGCTTTCTTT.

This clonotype was recorded a few times. This chain links TRBV14 with TRBJ2-7; 10 bases agree with TRBD1. CDR3 length: 16 amino acids. CDR1 SGHDN and CDR2 FVKESK come from the germline V gene. V gave up 4 bases and J gave up 6 bases; unmatched junction bases: 12. CDR3 nucleotide sequence: TGTGCCAGCAGCCTTCTGGCCGGGACAGGGGTGGTCGAGCAGTACTTC. Residues: CASSLLAGTGVVEQYF.

This clonotype has only a few counts. The chain uses TRBV20-1 and TRBJ1-2; a weak D match, TRBD1 (5 bases). CDR3 size: 13 residues. Germline CDR1 reads DFQATT; CDR2 reads SNEGSKA (reference sequence). V lost 6 bases and J 2 bases, leaving 13 bases between the germline ends. The CDR3 is CSAEGLANYGYTF. CDR3 nucleotides: TGCAGTGCCGAGGGACTCGCGAACTATGGCTACACCTTC.

The sample holds a few counts of this clonotype. This chain uses TRBV29-1 with TRBJ1-1, with D possibly matching TRBD1 (6 bases). The CDR3 covers 11 residues. Per the germline V gene, CDR1 is SQVTM and CDR2 is ANQGSEA. Trimming cost V 0 bases and J 8 bases, with 7 bases left between them. In DNA form, the CDR3 reads TGCAGCGTTGAAGATGGGACAGAAGCTTTCTTT. Its protein product is CSVEDGTEAFF.

This clonotype was counted ten times or more. The V call is TRBV4-1, the J call TRBJ2-5; weak D call: TRBD2 (6 bases). V was pared by 2 bases and J by 1 base, with 20 bases between. The CDR3 is 18 residues long. Germline V gives CDR1 MGHRA, CDR2 YSYEKL. Here the CDR3 DNA reads TGCGCCAGCAGCCAAAGGGATCTCGGGACTCAGATCCAAGAGACCCAGTACTTC. Encoded protein: CASSQRDLGTQIQETQYF.

The chain links TRBV12-3 or TRBV12-4 to TRBJ2-7; TRBD2 aligns across 14 bases. The CDR3 loop spans 15 amino acids. The V segment lost 7 bases and the J segment 7 bases; nucleotides outside the gene matches: 9. As DNA, the CDR3 is TGTGCCAGCACCACGGGACTAGCGGGAGCATTTGAGCAGTACTTC. Amino acids: CASTTGLAGAFEQYF.

This chain joins TRBV2 and TRBJ2-7; D unclear. Between the trimmed V and J ends, which lost 10 bases and 5 bases, there was a span of 18 bases. Germline V gene lookup returns CDR1 SNHLY and CDR2 FYNNEI. This CDR3 is 13 amino acids long. CDR3 residues: CATPGPGIHEQYF. Here the CDR3 DNA reads TGTGCCACCCCAGGTCCAGGAATCCACGAGCAGTACTTC.

Comments on this clonotype: The missing conserved phenylalanine or tryptophan at the end of this CDR3 makes a read error likely. This chain connects TRBV6-5 to TRBJ2-7; no firm D call. The CDR3 runs 11 residues. Per the germline V gene, CDR1 is MNHEY and CDR2 is SVGAGI. V lost 5 bases and J 4 bases, leaving 6 bases between the germline ends. CDR3 sequence reads: CASSPLYEQYS. CDR3 sequence (DNA): TGTGCCAGCAGTCCATTATACGAGCAGTACTCC.

There are a few counts of this clonotype. This chain links TRBV4-1 with TRBJ2-3; D unclear. V was pared by 4 bases and J by 7 bases, with 12 bases between. The CDR3 is 13 residues long. CDR1 MGHRA and CDR2 YSYEKL come from the germline V gene. The DNA of the CDR3 is TGCGCCAGCAGCCTAATGACTGACAATACGCAGTATTTT. It encodes CASSLMTDNTQYF.

In its sample, this clonotype was seen a few times. The V and J genes are TRBV20-1 and TRBJ2-2; tentatively, D is TRBD1 (5 bases). There are 14 residues in the CDR3. The ends were cut back, 6 bases at V and 3 bases at J, with 14 bases in the middle. Germline V CDR1 and CDR2: DFQATT, SNEGSKA (reference sequence). CDR3 sequence reads: CSALKGIHTGELFF. CDR3 nucleotide sequence: TGCAGTGCCCTAAAGGGGATTCACACCGGGGAGCTGTTTTTT.

This clonotype was picked up many times. As DNA, the CDR3 is TGTGCCAGCAGAACAGTGGTCTCCGGCCAAGAGACCCAGTACTTC. It specifies CASRTVVSGQETQYF. The chain joins TRBV28 to TRBJ2-5, with D hard to call. Trimming removed 6 bases at V and 1 base at J, with 15 bases between. The CDR3 spans 15 residues. Germline V lookup: CDR1 MDHEN, CDR2 SYDVKM.

The chain recombines TRBV10-2 with TRBJ2-7; possible D gene TRBD2, 5 bases. Germline V lookup: CDR1 WSHSY, CDR2 SAAADI. The V end lost 7 bases, the J end lost 5 bases, and 18 bases lay between the germline ends. The CDR3 has 14 amino acids. The CDR3 here is CASTAASMEDEQYF. CDR3 DNA: TGCGCCAGCACCGCGGCATCTATGGAGGACGAGCAGTACTTC.